The rows below give T cell receptor beta chains drawn from one sample of a study of T cells after yellow fever vaccination. TCRdb reanalysed the 5' RACE reads using MiXCR and keeps one entry per CDR3 protein. This repertoire shows around 330,000 distinct CDR3 sequences, around 4% found once; its top ten account for 23%. Material: PBMCs, obtained on the day of the yellow fever booster vaccination. The receptor source for this set is a man aged 18 to 29 who received the YFV17D yellow fever vaccine. Each CDR3 is given with its conserved first and last residue. A D gene is named only where the DNA matches it firmly. Clone size is shown for a subset of rows, as once, few, many or a class of expanded clone.

V,D,size,J,length,DNA,CDR3
TRBV12-3/TRBV12-4,TRBD1,few,TRBJ1-2,17,TGTGCCAGCAGTCCGCCCAAGGACAGGGGAATTAACTATGGCTACACCTTC,CASSPPKDRGINYGYTF
TRBV28,.,.,TRBJ2-5,12,TGTGCCAGCAGTCGGGAACAAGAGACCCAGTACTTC,CASSREQETQYF
TRBV7-2,.,.,TRBJ1-5,15,TGTGCCAGCAGCTTAGAGGGTGGGTTCTATCAGCCCCAGCATTTT,CASSLEGGFYQPQHF
TRBV11-1,.,few,TRBJ1-1,15,TGTGCCAGCAGCTTGACGGAGTTCATGAACACTGAAGCTTTCTTT,CASSLTEFMNTEAFF
TRBV4-2,TRBD1,few,TRBJ1-1,21,TGTGCCAGCAGTATTTCGAACCGGGACAGGGTTTTAGAGAAAAAGGGCACTGAAGCTTTCTTT,CASSISNRDRVLEKKGTEAFF
TRBV12-3/TRBV12-4,.,many,TRBJ2-2,14,TGTGCCAGCAGTCTACAGACTAGCACCGGGGAGCTGTTTTTT,CASSLQTSTGELFF
TRBV24-1,TRBD1,.,TRBJ2-2,16,TGTGCCACCAGTGACCAGGGGGCGGGGAACACCGGGGAGCTGTTTTTT,CATSDQGAGNTGELFF
TRBV11-1,TRBD2,many,TRBJ2-1,16,TGTGCCAGCAGCCCCGTAGCGGGGGGCTCCTACAATGAGCAGTTCTTC,CASSPVAGGSYNEQFF
TRBV5-1,TRBD1,.,TRBJ2-5,16,TGCGCCAGCAGCTTGGGGGACCCGGGACAGGGAAGATTTCGGTACTTC,CASSLGDPGQGRFRYF
TRBV5-1,.,.,TRBJ1-2,14,TGCGCCAGCAGCTTGGACTTGGCCAACTATGGCTACACCTTC,CASSLDLANYGYTF
TRBV11-3,.,few,TRBJ2-1,16,TGTGCCAGCAGCTTAGGCGAGGGGGGTACGGGGAACGAGCAGTTCTTC,CASSLGEGGTGNEQFF
TRBV6-7,TRBD1,many,TRBJ2-5,14,TGTGCCAGCAGGACCACAGGGGGGCAAGAGACCCAGTACTTC,CASRTTGGQETQYF
TRBV12-3/TRBV12-4,.,.,TRBJ2-1,11,TGTGCCAGCAGCTGGTACAATGAGCAGTTCTTC,CASSWYNEQFF